Each of the 27 T cell receptor beta chains below was sequenced from the same sample in a study of cytomegalovirus exposure and HLA in healthy donors. TCRdb's copy holds only in-frame clones and misses some; the assay was immunoSEQ multiplex PCR. The sample includes 100,000 to 150,000 clones, 95% to 96% of them seen just once. Sequenced sample: PBMCs. The receptors derive from a man between 18 and 35 years old in good health and CMV-seronegative.

This rearrangement joins TRBV30 to TRBJ1-5; D perhaps matches TRBD1 (5 bases). CDR1 is GTSNPN, CDR2 SVGIG, per germline (reference sequence). Trimming removed 0 bases at V and 7 bases at J, with 10 bases between. The CDR3 loop spans 13 amino acids. CDR3 sequence: CAWSVAGDQPQHF. The CDR3 DNA is TGTGCCTGGAGTGTAGCGGGGGACCAGCCCCAGCATTTT.

About this clone itself: The same CDR3 also results from other DNA sequences found in this sample. The chain has TRBV15 and TRBJ1-3; D might be TRBD1 (5 bases). This CDR3 has 15 amino acids. Trimming shortened V by 1 base and J by 4 bases, and 11 bases separated the two germline ends. The germline V gene has CDR1 LNHNV and CDR2 YYDKDF (reference sequence). The CDR3: CATSRGGGSGNTIYF. CDR3 DNA sequence: TGTGCCACCAGCAGAGGGGGCGGCTCCGGAAACACCATATATTTT.

The CDR3 here is CASSLVAPPGELFF. CDR3 in DNA: TGCGCCAGCAGCTTGGTAGCCCCTCCCGGGGAGCTGTTTTTT. The chain uses TRBV5-1 and TRBJ2-2; no reliable D call. Germline CDR1 reads SGHRS; CDR2 reads YFSETQ. The CDR3 length is 14 residues. Trimming pared 0 bases from V and 6 bases from J, leaving 9 bases between.

This clone was detected only once. This rearrangement joins TRBV15 to TRBJ1-4; D not resolved. The V end was cut by 2 bases, the J end by 5 bases, with 12 bases between. From germline, CDR1 is LNHNV and CDR2 YYDKDF (reference sequence). The CDR3 loop spans 15 amino acids. In DNA form, the CDR3 reads TGTGCCACCAGCAGATCCCAGGTTAAAAATGAAAAACTGTTTTTT. The encoded protein is CATSRSQVKNEKLFF. The entire variable domain, with the rest obtained from reference TRBV15 and TRBJ1-4, is as follows: DAMVIQNPRYQVTQFGKPVTLSCSQTLNHNVMYWYQQKSSQAPKLLFHYYDKDFNNEADTPDNFQSRRPNTSFCFLDIRSPGLGDTAMYLCATSRSQVKNEKLFFGSGTQLSVL.

This clone has just one count. The rearrangement uses TRBV25-1 and TRBJ2-5; 8 nucleotides agree with TRBD1. V shed 8 bases and J 2 bases; nucleotides not matched to a gene: 7. The CDR3 length is 14 residues. Germline lookup yields CDR1 MGHDK and CDR2 SYGVNS. The CDR3 loop is CASSLGQGQETQYF. CDR3 nucleotide sequence: TGTGCCAGCTCCCTCGGACAGGGACAAGAGACCCAGTACTTC.

The chain is built from TRBV19 and TRBJ2-3, with D possibly being TRBD2 (6 bases). There are 17 residues in the CDR3. Deletions cut 0 bases from V and 6 bases from J, with 19 bases between. Germline CDR1 and CDR2: LNHDA and SQIVND (reference sequence). The CDR3 nucleotides read TGTGCCAGTAGTATAGACTGGGGGACTGGTCTCTCGGATACGCAGTATTTT. Residues: CASSIDWGTGLSDTQYF.

The chain carries TRBV5-4 and TRBJ2-7; 11 nucleotides align to TRBD2. V trimming: 4 bases; J trimming: 3 bases; junction bases outside the gene matches: 6. Germline CDR1 and CDR2: SGHNT and YYREEE (reference sequence). The CDR3 is made up of 15 amino acids. The CDR3: CASSQQGLAVYEQYF. The CDR3 nucleotides are TGTGCCAGCAGCCAGCAGGGACTAGCGGTCTACGAGCAGTACTTC.

This chain links TRBV4-1 with TRBJ2-7; 8 nucleotides match TRBD1. The ends lost 5 bases at V and 5 bases at J; junction bases unmatched: 11. The CDR3 is 15 residues long. The germline V gene encodes CDR1 MGHRA and CDR2 YSYEKL. The CDR3 nucleotides are TGCGCCAGCAGCAGCGAAAGGACAGGGTTCCACGAGCAGTACTTC. Translating it yields CASSSERTGFHEQYF.

The chain links TRBV5-8 to TRBJ2-1, with D possibly matching TRBD2 (5 bases). The V end lost 4 bases, the J end lost 6 bases, and 11 bases lay between the germline ends. CDR3 length equals 13 residues. The germline V gene has CDR1 SGHTS and CDR2 YDEGEE. DNA for the CDR3: TGTGCCAGCAGCCGAGGGTGGGTCAATGAGCAGTTCTTC. Its protein product is CASSRGWVNEQFF.

V and J are TRBV7-9 and TRBJ1-2, with 10 bases identical to TRBD1. V dropped 6 bases and J dropped 5; count of bases not matched to a gene: 9. CDR1 SEHNR and CDR2 FQNEAQ come from the germline V gene (reference sequence). The CDR3 totals 15 residues. DNA for the CDR3: TGTGCCAGCAGGCCCGGGACAGGGGTAGGGTATGGCTACACCTTC. Translation: CASRPGTGVGYGYTF.

CDR3 region: CASSRGAGNTIYF. The CDR3 coding sequence is TGTGCCAGCTCACGGGGGGCTGGAAACACCATATATTTT. J is TRBJ1-3 and V is TRBV18, with D tentatively TRBD1 (5 bases). In germline, CDR1 is KGHSH, CDR2 LQKENI. V lost 4 bases and J 2 bases, leaving 6 bases between the germline ends. This CDR3 region has 13 residues. The whole variable domain, filled in from reference TRBV18 and TRBJ1-3, reads NAGVMQNPRHLVRRRGQEARLRCSPMKGHSHVYWYRQLPEEGLKFMVYLQKENIIDESGMPKERFSAEFPKEGPSILRIQQVVRGDSAAYFCASSRGAGNTIYFGEGSWLTVV.

This chain links TRBV6-1 with TRBJ1-5; 10 nucleotides line up with TRBD1. The CDR3 spans 18 residues. Unmatched junction bases numbered 9, after V lost 4 bases and J lost 0 bases. Germline assignment: CDR1 MNHNS and CDR2 SASEGT. CDR3 in amino acids: CASSGRDRGRISNQPQHF. DNA for the CDR3: TGTGCCAGCAGTGGCCGGGACAGGGGCAGGATTAGCAATCAGCCCCAGCATTTT.

The V gene is TRBV19, the J gene TRBJ2-7; 11 nucleotides match TRBD2. The germline V gene encodes CDR1 LNHDA and CDR2 SQIVND (reference sequence). This CDR3 has 17 amino acids. V dropped 3 bases and J dropped 3; count of bases not matched to a gene: 10. CDR3 nucleotide sequence: TGTGCCAGTAGTATCGGGGTCTCACTAGCGGGAGTCTACGAGCAGTACTTC. Translated: CASSIGVSLAGVYEQYF.

The V gene is TRBV30, the J gene TRBJ2-7; 16 nucleotides line up with TRBD2. J gave up 6 bases and V 2 bases, and 4 bases lay outside the gene matches. The CDR3 has 15 amino acids. CDR1 is GTSNPN and CDR2 is SVGIG in the germline V gene (reference sequence). As DNA, the CDR3 is TGTGCCTGGAGTCGGGGACTAGCGGGAGGGGGCGAGCAGTACTTC. It encodes CAWSRGLAGGGEQYF.

The gene calls are TRBV5-1 and TRBJ1-2; possible D gene TRBD1, 6 bases. Germline values: CDR1 SGHRS, CDR2 YFSETQ. The V and J ends lost 1 base and 8 bases respectively, with 24 bases between them. The CDR3 sequence is 17 residues long. CDR3 loop: CASSLTPRGGAREGYTF. CDR3 nucleotides: TGCGCCAGCAGCTTGACCCCACGGGGGGGGGCAAGGGAAGGCTACACCTTC.

The V and J genes are TRBV11-3 and TRBJ1-1, with D hard to call. V dropped 1 base and J dropped 0 bases, with 6 bases sitting between them. Per germline, CDR1 SGHNT and CDR2 YENEEA. The CDR3 totals 14 residues. This CDR3 reads CASSLGPMNTEAFF. The DNA for the CDR3 is TGTGCCAGCAGCTTAGGGCCCATGAACACTGAAGCTTTCTTT.

This clone has just one count. The V call is TRBV7-9, the J call TRBJ2-1; 8 nucleotides match TRBD2. The germline gives CDR1 SEHNR, CDR2 FQNEAQ (reference sequence). The CDR3 runs to 13 residues. The junction had 11 bases not matched to a gene; V was cut back by 11 bases and J by 8 bases. CDR3 sequence reads: CAAGSGSPHEQFF. The CDR3 bases are TGTGCCGCAGGGAGCGGGAGTCCCCATGAGCAGTTCTTC.

The rearrangement links TRBV7-9 to TRBJ2-7, with 7 bases aligning to TRBD2. V lost 6 bases to trimming and J lost 1 base; unmatched junction nucleotides: 6. The CDR3 totals 14 residues. Germline CDR1 and CDR2: SEHNR and FQNEAQ (reference sequence). The CDR3 sequence: CASSSGLLSYEQYF. CDR3 DNA: TGTGCCAGCAGTTCGGGACTACTATCCTACGAGCAGTACTTC.

The chain employs TRBV18 and TRBJ2-2; possibly TRBD1 for D (5 bases). Germline-derived CDR1 and CDR2 are KGHSH and LQKENI. The V end was cut by 4 bases, the J end by 4 bases, with 7 bases between. The CDR3 totals 13 residues. This CDR3 is CASSQGATGELFF. The CDR3 DNA follows: TGTGCCAGCTCACAAGGGGCCACCGGGGAGCTGTTTTTT.

The rearrangement joins TRBV4-3 to TRBJ2-5; D may be TRBD2 (7 bases). V was shortened by 3 bases and J by 5 bases, with 22 bases between the two germline ends. The CDR3 sequence is 17 residues long. CDR1 LGHNA and CDR2 YSLEER come from the germline V gene. The CDR3 here is CASSQFGGPILRETQYF. In DNA, the CDR3 is TGCGCCAGCAGCCAGTTCGGGGGGCCCATTCTCAGGGAGACCCAGTACTTC.

The chain has TRBV4-3 and TRBJ1-1; 7 bases line up with TRBD1. CDR1 and CDR2 from the germline V gene are LGHNA and YSLEER. The CDR3 extends over 13 amino acids. After removal of 0 bases from V and 7 bases from J, the junction contained 2 bases not matched to a gene. CDR3 nucleotide sequence: TGCGCCAGCAGCCAAGAACAGGGGATTGAAGCTTTCTTT. Its protein is CASSQEQGIEAFF.

The rearrangement links TRBV7-3 to TRBJ2-7; 8 bases are shared with TRBD1. The CDR3 is 15 residues long. Germline V CDR1 and CDR2: SGHTA, FQGTGA. The trim removed 6 bases at V and 3 bases at J, leaving 10 bases unmatched. In DNA, the CDR3 is TGTGCCAGCAGTCAAATGACAGGGGAAAACTACGAGCAGTACTTC. Residues: CASSQMTGENYEQYF.

The J gene is TRBJ2-2, the V gene TRBV18, with TRBD1 matching 8 bases. The CDR3 runs to 18 residues. Germline V gives CDR1 KGHSH, CDR2 LQKENI. With 5 bases clipped from V and 4 bases from J, the junction kept 15 bases outside the gene matches. The CDR3: CASSILARGQEGTGELFF. As DNA, the CDR3 is TGTGCCAGCTCAATACTTGCTAGGGGACAGGAAGGCACCGGGGAGCTGTTTTTT. The whole variable domain, remainder taken from reference TRBV18 and TRBJ2-2, is NAGVMQNPRHLVRRRGQEARLRCSPMKGHSHVYWYRQLPEEGLKFMVYLQKENIIDESGMPKERFSAEFPKEGPSILRIQQVVRGDSAAYFCASSILARGQEGTGELFFGEGSRLTVL.

V gene TRBV27 combines with J gene TRBJ1-2; D unclear. CDR1 MNHEY and CDR2 SMNVEV come from the germline V gene (reference sequence). Trimming left V 2 bases short and J 3 bases short, with 10 bases between. The CDR3 is 14 amino acids. CDR3 coding DNA: TGTGCCAGCAGTTTAGGGCGGGAGGACTATGGCTACACCTTC. Translation gives CASSLGREDYGYTF.

V usage is TRBV9 and J usage is TRBJ1-3, with TRBD1 matching over 10 bases. Trimming took 3 bases from V and 0 from J; bases not matched to a gene: 6. The CDR3 spans 17 residues. Germline CDR1 is SGDLS and CDR2 is YYNGEE. The CDR3 here is CASSAGTGDSSGNTIYF. CDR3 DNA: TGTGCCAGCAGCGCCGGGACAGGGGACAGCTCTGGAAACACCATATATTTT.

The CDR3 region is CASSGEHMNTEAFF. The DNA for the CDR3 is TGTGCCAGCAGCGGAGAACACATGAACACTGAAGCTTTCTTT. The chain combines TRBV13 with TRBJ1-1; D call uncertain. The CDR3 totals 14 residues. Trimming removed 5 bases at V and 0 bases at J, with 10 bases between. Germline-derived CDR1 and CDR2 are PRHDT and FYEKMQ (reference sequence).

The V call is TRBV6-5, the J call TRBJ1-2, with TRBD1 matching over 7 bases. This CDR3 region has 15 residues. Germline lookup yields CDR1 MNHEY and CDR2 SVGAGI. Trimming cost V 0 bases and J 0 bases; bases outside gene matches: 1. In DNA form, the CDR3 reads TGTGCCAGCAGTTACTCGACAGGGACTAACTATGGCTACACCTTC. Protein sequence: CASSYSTGTNYGYTF.